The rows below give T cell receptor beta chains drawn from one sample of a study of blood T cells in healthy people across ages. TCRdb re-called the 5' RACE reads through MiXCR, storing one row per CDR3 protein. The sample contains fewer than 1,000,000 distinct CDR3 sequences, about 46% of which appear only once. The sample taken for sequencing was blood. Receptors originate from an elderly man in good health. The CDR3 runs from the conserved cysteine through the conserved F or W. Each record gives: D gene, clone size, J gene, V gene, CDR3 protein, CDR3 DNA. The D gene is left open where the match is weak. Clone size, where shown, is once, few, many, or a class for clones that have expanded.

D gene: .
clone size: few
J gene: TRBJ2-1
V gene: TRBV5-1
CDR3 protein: CASSEADTYNEQFF
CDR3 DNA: TGCGCCAGCAGCGAGGCGGACACCTACAATGAGCAGTTCTTC

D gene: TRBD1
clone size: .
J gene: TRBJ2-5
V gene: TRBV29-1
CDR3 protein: CSAGQGIRETQYF
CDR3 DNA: TGCAGCGCGGGACAGGGTATACGAGAGACCCAGTACTTC

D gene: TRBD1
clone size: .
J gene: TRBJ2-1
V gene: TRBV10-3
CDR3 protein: CAGQDRVTDEQFF
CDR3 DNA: TGTGCCGGCCAGGACAGGGTGACGGATGAGCAGTTCTTC

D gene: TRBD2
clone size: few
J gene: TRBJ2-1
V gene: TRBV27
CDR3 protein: CASAYRVAGGEYNEQFF
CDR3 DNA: TGTGCCAGCGCCTACAGGGTTGCGGGAGGAGAATACAATGAGCAGTTCTTC

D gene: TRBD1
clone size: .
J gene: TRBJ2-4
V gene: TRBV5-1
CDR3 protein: CASSRTGWDIQYF
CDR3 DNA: TGCGCCAGCAGCCGGACAGGGTGGGACATTCAGTACTTC

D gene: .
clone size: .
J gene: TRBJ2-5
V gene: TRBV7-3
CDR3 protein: CASSLRRNSEIKTQYF
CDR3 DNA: TGTGCCAGCAGCTTAAGGCGAAATAGTGAAATTAAGACCCAGTACTTC

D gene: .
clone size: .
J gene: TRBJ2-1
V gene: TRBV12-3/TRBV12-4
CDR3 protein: CASSLASVTSTRFF
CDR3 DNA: TGTGCCAGCAGTTTAGCGTCTGTAACTTCGACCCGGTTCTTC

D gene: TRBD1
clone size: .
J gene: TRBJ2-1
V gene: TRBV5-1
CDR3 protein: CASSVGQGCNEQFF
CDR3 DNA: TGCGCCAGCAGCGTGGGACAGGGGTGCAATGAGCAGTTCTTC

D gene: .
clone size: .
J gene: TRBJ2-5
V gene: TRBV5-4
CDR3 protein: CASSLADNQETQYF
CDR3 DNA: TGTGCCAGCAGCTTGGCTGACAACCAAGAGACCCAGTACTTC

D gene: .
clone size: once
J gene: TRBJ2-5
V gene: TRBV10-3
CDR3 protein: CAISEPADMRQETQYF
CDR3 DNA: TGTGCCATCAGTGAGCCAGCCGATATGAGGCAAGAGACCCAGTACTTC

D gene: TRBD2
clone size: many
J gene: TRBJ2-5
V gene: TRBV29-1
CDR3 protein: CSVEGREAKTQYF
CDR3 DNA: TGCAGCGTTGAGGGGAGGGAGGCCAAGACCCAGTACTTC

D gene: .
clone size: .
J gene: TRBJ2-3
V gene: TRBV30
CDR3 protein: CAWNRDTDTQYF
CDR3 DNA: TGTGCCTGGAACAGGGATACAGATACGCAGTATTTT

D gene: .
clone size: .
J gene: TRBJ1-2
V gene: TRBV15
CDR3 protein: CATSSGSLYGYTF
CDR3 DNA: TGTGCCACCAGCAGTGGCAGCCTTTATGGCTACACCTTC

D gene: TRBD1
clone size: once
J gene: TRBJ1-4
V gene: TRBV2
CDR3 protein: CASSETRGTGYREKLFF
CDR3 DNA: TGTGCCAGCAGTGAGACCCGTGGGACAGGGTACCGCGAAAAACTGTTTTTT

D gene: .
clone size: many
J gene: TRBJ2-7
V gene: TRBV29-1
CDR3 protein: CSVEDRGFSYEQYF
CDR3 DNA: TGCAGCGTTGAAGATCGCGGTTTCTCCTACGAGCAGTACTTC

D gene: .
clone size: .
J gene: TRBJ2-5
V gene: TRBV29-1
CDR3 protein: CSAGASGETQYF
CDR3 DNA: TGCAGCGCTGGGGCAAGCGGGGAGACCCAGTACTTC

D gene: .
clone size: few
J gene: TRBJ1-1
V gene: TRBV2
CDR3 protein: CASSIDLDTEAFF
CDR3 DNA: TGTGCCAGCAGCATCGACCTAGACACTGAAGCTTTCTTT